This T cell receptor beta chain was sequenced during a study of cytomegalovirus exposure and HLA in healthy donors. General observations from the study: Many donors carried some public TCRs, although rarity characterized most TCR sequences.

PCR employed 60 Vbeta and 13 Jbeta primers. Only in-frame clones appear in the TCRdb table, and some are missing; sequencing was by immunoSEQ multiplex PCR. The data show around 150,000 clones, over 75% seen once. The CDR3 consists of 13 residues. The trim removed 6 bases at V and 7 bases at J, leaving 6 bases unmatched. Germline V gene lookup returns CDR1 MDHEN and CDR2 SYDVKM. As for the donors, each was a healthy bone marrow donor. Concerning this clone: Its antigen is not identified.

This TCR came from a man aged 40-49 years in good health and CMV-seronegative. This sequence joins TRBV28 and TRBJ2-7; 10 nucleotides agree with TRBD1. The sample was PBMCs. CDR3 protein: CASSVGTGEEQYF. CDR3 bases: TGTGCCAGCAGCGTCGGGACAGGGGAAGAGCAGTACTTC.